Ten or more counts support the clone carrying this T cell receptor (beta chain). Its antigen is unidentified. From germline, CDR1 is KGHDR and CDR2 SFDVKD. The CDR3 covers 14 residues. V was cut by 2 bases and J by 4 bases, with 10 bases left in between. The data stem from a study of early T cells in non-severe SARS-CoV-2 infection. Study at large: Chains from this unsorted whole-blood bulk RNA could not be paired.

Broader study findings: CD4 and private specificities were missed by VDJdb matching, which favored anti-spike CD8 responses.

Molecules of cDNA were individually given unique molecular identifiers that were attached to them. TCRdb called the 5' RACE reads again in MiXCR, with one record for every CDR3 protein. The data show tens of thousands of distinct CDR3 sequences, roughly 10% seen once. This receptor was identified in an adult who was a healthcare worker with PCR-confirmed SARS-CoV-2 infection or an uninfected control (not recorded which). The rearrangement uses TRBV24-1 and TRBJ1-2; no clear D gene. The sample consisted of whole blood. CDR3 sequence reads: CATSDSAEIYGYTF. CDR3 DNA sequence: TGTGCCACCAGTGATTCTGCGGAGATCTATGGCTACACCTTC.